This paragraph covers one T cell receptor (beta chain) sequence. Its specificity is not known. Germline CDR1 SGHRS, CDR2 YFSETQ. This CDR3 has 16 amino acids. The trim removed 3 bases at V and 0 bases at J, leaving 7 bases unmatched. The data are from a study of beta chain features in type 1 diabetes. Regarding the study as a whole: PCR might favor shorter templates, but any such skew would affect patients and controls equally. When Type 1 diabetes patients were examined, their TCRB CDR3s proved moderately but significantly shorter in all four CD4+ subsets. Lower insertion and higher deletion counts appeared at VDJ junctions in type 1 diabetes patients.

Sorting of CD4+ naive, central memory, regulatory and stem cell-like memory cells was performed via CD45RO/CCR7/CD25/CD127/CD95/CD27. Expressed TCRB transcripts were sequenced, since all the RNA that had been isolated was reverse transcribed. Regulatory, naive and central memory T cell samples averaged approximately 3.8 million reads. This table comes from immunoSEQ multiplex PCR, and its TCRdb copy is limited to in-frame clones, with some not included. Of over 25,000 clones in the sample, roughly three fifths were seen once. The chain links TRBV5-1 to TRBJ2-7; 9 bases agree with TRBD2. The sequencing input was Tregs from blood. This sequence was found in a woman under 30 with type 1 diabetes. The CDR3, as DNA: TGCGCCAGCAGCTACCCCCTTAGCGGGAGCTCCTACGAGCAGTACTTC. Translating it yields CASSYPLSGSSYEQYF.